This T cell receptor (beta chain) originates from a study of blood T cell repertoires in COVID-19. Study as a whole: Material from acute and convalescent COVID-19 was sourced from the United States, Italy and Spain. T cells, B-cell-depleted T cells, or PBMCs provided the cDNA or gDNA that served as material.

Germline V CDR1 and CDR2: SQVTM, ANQGSEA. The V and J ends lost 4 bases and 5 bases respectively, with 9 bases between them. This CDR3 has 13 amino acids. Authors' data handling: Estimated nucleated cell counts came from reference gene primer amplification. TCRdb's copy holds only in-frame clones and misses some; the assay was immunoSEQ multiplex PCR. V, J and clone size are taken as reported in that table, and D and trimming were inferred from the DNA itself. The repertoire includes 150,000 to 200,000 clones, approximately 86% of them detected once, and 2.1% sits in the top ten. This TCR derives from a man in his sixties or seventies with active or convalescent COVID-19. Sequencing input: peripheral blood. The J gene is TRBJ1-6, the V gene TRBV29-1, with D tentatively TRBD1 (5 bases). The DNA for the CDR3 is TGCAGCGTTGGTTGGGGCGATAATTCACCCCTCCACTTT. It is translated as CSVGWGDNSPLHF.